Listed below are T cell receptor beta chains from one sample, sequenced in a study of vaccination and CD4 T cells after COVID-19. TCRdb re-derived calls from the PCR reads in MiXCR, one entry per CDR3 protein. The data hold some 10,000 distinct CDR3 sequences, with less than 65% observed a single time. The antigens of these receptors remain unknown. Sequenced material: CD4+ T cells from blood, cultured in vitro. The receptors stem from a human donor who had recovered from COVID-19. Each CDR3 is given with its conserved first and last residue. Fields, in order: CDR3 DNA, CDR3 protein, CDR3 length, V gene, D gene, clone size, J gene. The D gene is left open where the match is weak. Not all rows give a size; the values are once, few, many and, for expanded clones, a class.

CDR3nt: TGTGCCACCAGCGGGGGAACAGGGGGCACTGGAAACACCATATATTTT; CDR3aa: CATSGGTGGTGNTIYF; len: 16; v_gene: TRBV15; d_gene: TRBD1; abundance: few; j_gene: TRBJ1-3
CDR3nt: TGCAGTGCTAGGGGGCAGACTAACTATGGCTACACCTTC; CDR3aa: CSARGQTNYGYTF; len: 13; v_gene: TRBV20-1; d_gene: NA; abundance: NA; j_gene: TRBJ1-2
CDR3nt: TGTGCCAGCCGCCCCAGGGCAGGGTCTGGGGCCAACGTCCTGACTTTC; CDR3aa: CASRPRAGSGANVLTF; len: 16; v_gene: TRBV2; d_gene: NA; abundance: NA; j_gene: TRBJ2-6
CDR3nt: TGCAGTGCTAGGGGGGGGCTAGCGGGGGGCACAGATACGCAGTATTTT; CDR3aa: CSARGGLAGGTDTQYF; len: 16; v_gene: TRBV20-1; d_gene: TRBD2; abundance: NA; j_gene: TRBJ2-3
CDR3nt: TGTGCCAGCAGTCGCCAAGATCAGCCCCAGCATTTT; CDR3aa: CASSRQDQPQHF; len: 12; v_gene: TRBV6-1; d_gene: NA; abundance: NA; j_gene: TRBJ1-5
CDR3nt: TGTGCCAGCAGTGAACAGGGGGATAGCAATCAGCCCCAGCATTTT; CDR3aa: CASSEQGDSNQPQHF; len: 15; v_gene: TRBV2; d_gene: TRBD1; abundance: NA; j_gene: TRBJ1-5
CDR3nt: TGTGCCAGCAGCCCCGCACCAGGGGACCACGAGCAGTACTTC; CDR3aa: CASSPAPGDHEQYF; len: 14; v_gene: TRBV9; d_gene: NA; abundance: NA; j_gene: TRBJ2-7
CDR3nt: TGTGCCAGCAGGCCGGGACAGGGGGCGCTTTCACCCCTCCACTTT; CDR3aa: CASRPGQGALSPLHF; len: 15; v_gene: TRBV6-1; d_gene: TRBD1; abundance: few; j_gene: TRBJ1-6
CDR3nt: TGCAGCGTTGAAGGGGCCAGGCCCTACGAGCAGTACTTC; CDR3aa: CSVEGARPYEQYF; len: 13; v_gene: TRBV29-1; d_gene: NA; abundance: NA; j_gene: TRBJ2-7
CDR3nt: TGTGCCAGCAGCCCGTGGGGGACAGGGAGTAGGGAGCAGTACTTC; CDR3aa: CASSPWGTGSREQYF; len: 15; v_gene: TRBV7-2; d_gene: TRBD1; abundance: once; j_gene: TRBJ2-7
CDR3nt: TGTGCCAGCAGCTCATACAGGAGTGGCTACACCTTC; CDR3aa: CASSSYRSGYTF; len: 12; v_gene: TRBV7-2; d_gene: NA; abundance: few; j_gene: TRBJ1-2
CDR3nt: TGTGCCAGCAGCTTTCAGACAGGGTTTTTCTACGAGCAGTACTTC; CDR3aa: CASSFQTGFFYEQYF; len: 15; v_gene: TRBV7-2; d_gene: TRBD1; abundance: NA; j_gene: TRBJ2-7
CDR3nt: TGTGCCAGCAGCTTAGCGCAGGGTGGGAACACTGAAGCTTTCTTT; CDR3aa: CASSLAQGGNTEAFF; len: 15; v_gene: TRBV7-8; d_gene: NA; abundance: few; j_gene: TRBJ1-1
CDR3nt: TGTGCCAGTAGTATTGGGGGGGGCGCGCACACCGGGGAGCTGTTTTTT; CDR3aa: CASSIGGGAHTGELFF; len: 16; v_gene: TRBV19; d_gene: NA; abundance: large; j_gene: TRBJ2-2
CDR3nt: TGCGCCAGCAGCCAGTCGGGAAATAACTATGGCTACACCTTC; CDR3aa: CASSQSGNNYGYTF; len: 14; v_gene: TRBV4-1; d_gene: NA; abundance: few; j_gene: TRBJ1-2
CDR3nt: TGCAGTGCACCTAAACAGGGGAACAATAATTCACCCCTCCACTTT; CDR3aa: CSAPKQGNNNSPLHF; len: 15; v_gene: TRBV20-1; d_gene: TRBD1; abundance: few; j_gene: TRBJ1-6
CDR3nt: TGTGCCAGCAGTTTCCGGGACAGTTCCTACAATGAGCAGTTCTTC; CDR3aa: CASSFRDSSYNEQFF; len: 15; v_gene: TRBV12-3/TRBV12-4; d_gene: TRBD1; abundance: NA; j_gene: TRBJ2-1
CDR3nt: TGTGCCAGCAAGCGACAGGGCAAGATGGGCGGGGAGCTGTTTTTT; CDR3aa: CASKRQGKMGGELFF; len: 15; v_gene: TRBV6-1; d_gene: TRBD1; abundance: few; j_gene: TRBJ2-2
CDR3nt: TGCAGTGCTAGAGATCTCGACGGCGCGCAGTATTTT; CDR3aa: CSARDLDGAQYF; len: 12; v_gene: TRBV20-1; d_gene: NA; abundance: NA; j_gene: TRBJ2-3
CDR3nt: TGTGCCAGTAGTGACTGGATCAATCAGCCCCAGCATTTT; CDR3aa: CASSDWINQPQHF; len: 13; v_gene: TRBV19; d_gene: NA; abundance: few; j_gene: TRBJ1-5
CDR3nt: TGTGCCAGCAGTCAAGCGGGGGTGCAGGCGTACGAGCAGTACTTC; CDR3aa: CASSQAGVQAYEQYF; len: 15; v_gene: TRBV2; d_gene: TRBD2; abundance: once; j_gene: TRBJ2-7
CDR3nt: TGCGCCAGCAGCCAAGACGGAAACACCGGGGAGCTGTTTTTT; CDR3aa: CASSQDGNTGELFF; len: 14; v_gene: TRBV4-3; d_gene: NA; abundance: NA; j_gene: TRBJ2-2
CDR3nt: TGCAGTGCCCGCGGACTAGCGGGAGTCGTCGGCGAGCAGTACTTC; CDR3aa: CSARGLAGVVGEQYF; len: 15; v_gene: TRBV20-1; d_gene: TRBD2; abundance: NA; j_gene: TRBJ2-7
CDR3nt: TGTGCCTCCGCCGCTAGAAAATCGGGGGCGAAAGAGACCCAGTACTTC; CDR3aa: CASAARKSGAKETQYF; len: 16; v_gene: TRBV10-3; d_gene: NA; abundance: large; j_gene: TRBJ2-5
CDR3nt: TGTGCCAGCAGCTTCACCGAGCAGTACTTC; CDR3aa: CASSFTEQYF; len: 10; v_gene: TRBV7-9; d_gene: NA; abundance: NA; j_gene: TRBJ2-7
CDR3nt: TGTGCCAGCAGTTCCAACCGGGACAGGGTAGGGTATGGCTACACCTTC; CDR3aa: CASSSNRDRVGYGYTF; len: 16; v_gene: TRBV6-5; d_gene: TRBD1; abundance: NA; j_gene: TRBJ1-2
CDR3nt: TGCAGTGCTAGAGAAGGAGCAAAAAACTATGGCTACACCTTC; CDR3aa: CSAREGAKNYGYTF; len: 14; v_gene: TRBV20-1; d_gene: NA; abundance: NA; j_gene: TRBJ1-2
CDR3nt: TGTGCCACCAGCGTCAGGACAGCGAACACTGAAGCTTTCTTT; CDR3aa: CATSVRTANTEAFF; len: 14; v_gene: TRBV15; d_gene: NA; abundance: NA; j_gene: TRBJ1-1
CDR3nt: TGTGCCAGCAGCGAGGGACCCACTTGGGGCTACACCTTC; CDR3aa: CASSEGPTWGYTF; len: 13; v_gene: TRBV6-2/TRBV6-3; d_gene: NA; abundance: few; j_gene: TRBJ1-2
CDR3nt: TGCAGTGCTAGAGGGGCGATGGAGAACACTGAAGCTTTCTTT; CDR3aa: CSARGAMENTEAFF; len: 14; v_gene: TRBV20-1; d_gene: NA; abundance: NA; j_gene: TRBJ1-1
CDR3nt: TGTGCCAGTAGTACCATATATAAGGGCCGGGAGACCCAGTACTTC; CDR3aa: CASSTIYKGRETQYF; len: 15; v_gene: TRBV19; d_gene: NA; abundance: NA; j_gene: TRBJ2-5
CDR3nt: TGTGCCAGTAGTACCAGGGACAGGGTCGAGCAGTACTTC; CDR3aa: CASSTRDRVEQYF; len: 13; v_gene: TRBV19; d_gene: TRBD1; abundance: NA; j_gene: TRBJ2-7
CDR3nt: TGCGCCAGCAGCCAAGACACTAGCTCCTACGAGCAGTACTTC; CDR3aa: CASSQDTSSYEQYF; len: 14; v_gene: TRBV4-3; d_gene: NA; abundance: NA; j_gene: TRBJ2-7
CDR3nt: TGTGCCAGCAGGGCCCCGGGGGGGTATGGCTACACCTTC; CDR3aa: CASRAPGGYGYTF; len: 13; v_gene: TRBV2; d_gene: NA; abundance: few; j_gene: TRBJ1-2
CDR3nt: TGCAGTGCCTCCGGGAAGTCGAGCGAGCAGTACTTC; CDR3aa: CSASGKSSEQYF; len: 12; v_gene: TRBV20-1; d_gene: NA; abundance: NA; j_gene: TRBJ2-7
CDR3nt: TGCAGTGCCAAGACCGTTTATGGCTACACCTTC; CDR3aa: CSAKTVYGYTF; len: 11; v_gene: TRBV20-1; d_gene: NA; abundance: few; j_gene: TRBJ1-2
CDR3nt: TGTGCCAGCAGCGACAGGGTAAACACCGGGGAGCTGTTTTTT; CDR3aa: CASSDRVNTGELFF; len: 14; v_gene: TRBV5-4; d_gene: TRBD1; abundance: few; j_gene: TRBJ2-2
CDR3nt: TGCAGTGCTAGCAGGGGGGACGCTTTCTTT; CDR3aa: CSASRGDAFF; len: 10; v_gene: TRBV20-1; d_gene: TRBD1; abundance: NA; j_gene: TRBJ1-1
CDR3nt: TGTGCCAGCAGCTTGGCCGGCAGACAAGAGACCCAGTACTTC; CDR3aa: CASSLAGRQETQYF; len: 14; v_gene: TRBV5-6; d_gene: NA; abundance: NA; j_gene: TRBJ2-5
CDR3nt: TGCAGCGTTGAGAGGGAAGTCAGCAATGAGCAGTTCTTC; CDR3aa: CSVEREVSNEQFF; len: 13; v_gene: TRBV29-1; d_gene: NA; abundance: medium-sized; j_gene: TRBJ2-1
CDR3nt: TGCGCCAGCAGCCTCAGGGGAGCCAAAAACATTCAGTACTTC; CDR3aa: CASSLRGAKNIQYF; len: 14; v_gene: TRBV7-9; d_gene: NA; abundance: NA; j_gene: TRBJ2-4
CDR3nt: TGTGCCAGCGCCCCCCCGAGGTCCCACTCCTACAATGAGCAGTTCTTC; CDR3aa: CASAPPRSHSYNEQFF; len: 16; v_gene: TRBV5-4; d_gene: NA; abundance: NA; j_gene: TRBJ2-1
CDR3nt: TGTGCCAGCAGCTTAGAATCGGGACAGGGAGTCACTGAAGCTTTCTTT; CDR3aa: CASSLESGQGVTEAFF; len: 16; v_gene: TRBV11-3; d_gene: TRBD1; abundance: NA; j_gene: TRBJ1-1
CDR3nt: TGCAGTGCACAGACTAGCGGGAGGCCGGACACCGGGGAGCTGTTTTTT; CDR3aa: CSAQTSGRPDTGELFF; len: 16; v_gene: TRBV20-1; d_gene: TRBD2; abundance: NA; j_gene: TRBJ2-2
CDR3nt: TGTGCCACCAGCAGAGATTTGGCAGGGGGAAACGAGCAGTACTTC; CDR3aa: CATSRDLAGGNEQYF; len: 15; v_gene: TRBV15; d_gene: TRBD1; abundance: NA; j_gene: TRBJ2-7
CDR3nt: TGTGCCACCCAGGTGTCGAGCAATCAGCCCCAGCATTTT; CDR3aa: CATQVSSNQPQHF; len: 13; v_gene: TRBV10-3; d_gene: NA; abundance: NA; j_gene: TRBJ1-5
CDR3nt: TGTGCCAGCAGAGGGCTCACCGGGGAGCTGTTTTTT; CDR3aa: CASRGLTGELFF; len: 12; v_gene: TRBV6-1; d_gene: NA; abundance: NA; j_gene: TRBJ2-2
CDR3nt: TGTGCCAGCAGTATCCAGAACTATGGCTACACCTTC; CDR3aa: CASSIQNYGYTF; len: 12; v_gene: TRBV6-1; d_gene: NA; abundance: few; j_gene: TRBJ1-2
CDR3nt: TGTGCCAGCAGCGCCTCGGGAAACACCGGGGAGCTGTTTTTT; CDR3aa: CASSASGNTGELFF; len: 14; v_gene: TRBV6-1; d_gene: NA; abundance: NA; j_gene: TRBJ2-2
CDR3nt: TGTGCCAGCAGCTGGGACAGTACAGATACGCAGTATTTT; CDR3aa: CASSWDSTDTQYF; len: 13; v_gene: TRBV7-2; d_gene: TRBD1; abundance: NA; j_gene: TRBJ2-3
CDR3nt: TGTGCCACCAGCAGAGAGCCCCGGTCCGGACATAGTCAGCCCCAGCATTTT; CDR3aa: CATSREPRSGHSQPQHF; len: 17; v_gene: TRBV15; d_gene: NA; abundance: NA; j_gene: TRBJ1-5
CDR3nt: TGTGCCAGCAGCTCTAGCGCTGTCACAGATACGCAGTATTTT; CDR3aa: CASSSSAVTDTQYF; len: 14; v_gene: TRBV7-2; d_gene: NA; abundance: NA; j_gene: TRBJ2-3
CDR3nt: TGTGCCAGCAGCCCGGATAGCGGGGGGGCGGCAGATACGCAGTATTTC; CDR3aa: CASSPDSGGAADTQYF; len: 16; v_gene: TRBV9; d_gene: TRBD2; abundance: NA; j_gene: TRBJ2-3
CDR3nt: TGCGCCAGCAGCTTGGGACGCGATAACACTGAAGCTTTCTTT; CDR3aa: CASSLGRDNTEAFF; len: 14; v_gene: TRBV5-1; d_gene: NA; abundance: few; j_gene: TRBJ1-1
CDR3nt: TGCGCCAGCGGGAACAGGGAAGCTAATTCACCCCTCCACTTT; CDR3aa: CASGNREANSPLHF; len: 14; v_gene: TRBV10-2; d_gene: NA; abundance: NA; j_gene: TRBJ1-6
CDR3nt: TGTGCCAGCAGCTTTCGGGGGGTGGCCTACGAGCAGTACTTC; CDR3aa: CASSFRGVAYEQYF; len: 14; v_gene: TRBV7-2; d_gene: TRBD2; abundance: NA; j_gene: TRBJ2-7
CDR3nt: TGTGCCAGCAGCTTAGGAGGTTTCTCTGACTCTGGAAACACCATATATTTT; CDR3aa: CASSLGGFSDSGNTIYF; len: 17; v_gene: TRBV7-9; d_gene: NA; abundance: once; j_gene: TRBJ1-3
CDR3nt: TGTGCCAGCAGTTATCTGACTAGCGGGGGGGTGAGCTCCTACAATGAGCAGTTCTTC; CDR3aa: CASSYLTSGGVSSYNEQFF; len: 19; v_gene: TRBV6-5; d_gene: TRBD2; abundance: few; j_gene: TRBJ2-1
CDR3nt: TGTGCCAGCAGTTTAGGGGGAAACTCTGGAAACACCATATATTTT; CDR3aa: CASSLGGNSGNTIYF; len: 15; v_gene: TRBV28; d_gene: NA; abundance: NA; j_gene: TRBJ1-3